These 12 T cell receptor beta chains share one sample of origin, sequenced in a study of glioma-infiltrating T cells. TCR alpha and beta CDR3 regions were amplified from RNA using iRepertoire nested multiplex PCR. MiXCR was run by TCRdb on the multiplex PCR reads, yielding one entry per CDR3 protein. The sample yields around 390,000 distinct CDR3 sequences, less than 50% seen once. Sequencing was carried out using glioma tissue, nonneoplastic brain tissue, or PBMCs (not recorded which). The receptors were gathered from a human donor with low-grade glioma or glioblastoma, undergoing nonglioma brain surgery, or in good health (not recorded which).

CDR3 residues: CASSLATGAGEHQPQHF. CDR3 in DNA: TGTGCCAGCAGCTTAGCGACGGGGGCAGGGGAGCATCAGCCCCAGCATTTT. This chain links TRBV7-2 with TRBJ1-5; D might be TRBD1 (6 bases). Germline loops: CDR1 SGHTA, CDR2 FQGNSA. Trimming cost V 0 bases and J 5 bases, with 17 bases left between them. CDR3 length equals 17 residues.

Comment on this clonotype: Given a much more abundant clone one base away, this may be a read error. J is TRBJ2-1 and V is TRBV12-3 or TRBV12-4; TRBD2 agrees at 7 bases. This CDR3 comprises 16 residues. V shed 5 bases, J shed 9 bases, and the junction held 16 bases outside the gene matches. CDR3 DNA sequence: TGTGCCAGCAGTCCGCCGGGACTATCGGGAGGTAGTGAGCAGTTCTTC. The encoded protein is CASSPPGLSGGSEQFF.

To note about this clonotype: This may arise from a read error, as a much more abundant clone is one base away. The rearrangement joins TRBV27 to TRBJ2-7; 8 bases agree with TRBD2. The CDR3 contains 15 residues. The V gene end was trimmed by 4 bases and the J gene end by 0 bases; junction bases not matched to a gene: 5. The germline CDR1 and CDR2 sequences are MNHEY and SMNVEV (reference sequence). CDR3 coding DNA: TGTGCCAGCAGTTCAAGCGGGGGTGGCTCCTACGAGCAGTACTTC. This translates into CASSSSGGGSYEQYF.

The chain couples TRBV12-3 or TRBV12-4 to TRBJ2-1, with 7 bases aligning to TRBD1. V lost 8 bases and J lost 0; bases outside the gene matches: 7. This CDR3 is built from 15 residues. The DNA of the CDR3 is TGTGCCAGCCTCCAACAGGGGTTCTCCTACAATGAGCAGTTCTTC. It yields the protein CASLQQGFSYNEQFF.

This clonotype was detected ten times or more. This sequence joins TRBV7-2 and TRBJ2-5; 7 nucleotides align to TRBD2. Germline assignment: CDR1 SGHTA and CDR2 FQGNSA. The V gene end was trimmed by 4 bases and the J gene end by 5 bases; junction bases not matched to a gene: 4. CDR3 length equals 13 residues. As DNA, the CDR3 is TGTGCCAGCAGCTCTACTAGCGTTGAGACCCAGTACTTC. As protein: CASSSTSVETQYF.

This clonotype was picked up many times. This sequence joins TRBV20-1 and TRBJ2-1; the D is unclear. Germline CDR1 reads DFQATT; CDR2 reads SNEGSKA (reference sequence). This CDR3 is 15 amino acids long. V was cut by 1 base and J by 1 base, with 11 bases left in between. CDR3 DNA sequence: TGCAGTGCTAGAGTGTGGGGTGGGTCCTACAATGAGCAGTTCTTC. Translated: CSARVWGGSYNEQFF.

Concerning this clonotype itself: Possible read error: a much larger clone is one base away. J is TRBJ2-7 and V is TRBV28, with 7 bases that match TRBD2. Trimming cost V 8 bases and J 6 bases; bases outside gene matches: 10. Germline V gives CDR1 MDHEN, CDR2 SYDVKM. The CDR3 loop spans 13 amino acids. The CDR3 DNA follows: TGTGCCAGCGGGGGATTAGCGGGCTGCGAGCAGTACTTC. Translated: CASGGLAGCEQYF.

With respect to this clonotype: The CDR3 end shows no conserved phenylalanine or tryptophan, and so a read error is likely. J is TRBJ1-5 and V is TRBV2, with D possibly TRBD1 on 6 matching bases. CDR3 length: 14 residues. Trimming pared 7 bases from V and 3 bases from J, leaving 13 bases between. Per the germline V gene, CDR1 is SNHLY and CDR2 is FYNNEI. The CDR3, as DNA: TGTGCCAGCACCCCCGACAGGTTCAATCAGCCCCAGCATCTT. As protein: CASTPDRFNQPQHL.

Concerning this clonotype: This may be a read error, as it is one base from a much larger clone. CDR3 coding DNA: TGTGCCAGCAGTCCTTTGGACAGGGGAAAAGATACGCGGTATTTT. Its translation: CASSPLDRGKDTRYF. The rearrangement links TRBV25-1 to TRBJ2-3, with 9 bases that match TRBD1. The CDR3 extends over 15 amino acids. Per germline, CDR1 MGHDK and CDR2 SYGVNS.

The chain combines TRBV20-1 with TRBJ2-7, with 13 bases aligning to TRBD2. The J segment lost 2 bases and the V segment lost 5 bases, leaving 6 bases of the junction unmatched. Germline loops: CDR1 DFQATT, CDR2 SNEGSKA (reference sequence). This CDR3 has 15 amino acids. CDR3 sequence (DNA): TGCAGTGCTGCTGGCGGGACTAGCGGGACCTACGAGCAGTACTTC. This sequence encodes CSAAGGTSGTYEQYF.

The V call is TRBV25-1, the J call TRBJ2-1; the match to TRBD2 covers 10 bases. The CDR3 length is 16 residues. From germline, CDR1 is MGHDK and CDR2 SYGVNS. The ends lost 6 bases at V and 7 bases at J; junction bases unmatched: 12. The CDR3 sequence is CASSVASGRSANEQFF. CDR3 in DNA: TGTGCCAGCAGCGTAGCTAGCGGGAGATCTGCGAATGAGCAGTTCTTC.

V is TRBV20-1 and J is TRBJ2-7, with D perhaps matching TRBD1 (5 bases). The CDR3 runs to 15 residues. Germline V gene data show CDR1 as DFQATT and CDR2 as SNEGSKA (reference sequence). The V end was cut by 0 bases, the J end by 1 base, with 13 bases between. CDR3 sequence reads: CSAREGVAVSYEQYF. CDR3 coding DNA: TGCAGTGCTAGAGAAGGGGTCGCAGTATCCTACGAGCAGTACTTC.